The subject of this entry is one T cell receptor beta chain. Its antigen is not known. TCRdb re-called the RT-PCR reads through MiXCR, storing one row per CDR3 protein. Here the sample spans about 480,000 distinct CDR3 sequences, 10% to 15% being singletons. This sample was taken from a study of response to subunit inactivated influenza vaccine. General observations from the study: Authors suggested few new T cells are recruited by each seasonal influenza vaccination.

This specimen consisted of PBMCs from blood, obtained roughly 46 days after vaccination. This TCR derives from a man aged 50-60 years who received an inactivated influenza vaccine.

CDR3 sequence (DNA): TGCAGCGTTGGGGCCCCAGGGCCCTCGAACACTGAAGCTTTCTTT. Translating it yields CSVGAPGPSNTEAFF. The chain recombines TRBV29-1 with TRBJ1-1, with D maybe TRBD1 (5 bases). V lost 4 bases to trimming and J lost 1 base, with 16 bases between them. The V gene's germline CDR1 is SQVTM and CDR2 ANQGSEA. The CDR3 length is 15 residues.